The entry that follows covers one T cell receptor beta chain sequence. Its antigen specificity is not known. Nothing much larger sits one base from this clone, and base qualities are not available. From its cysteine to its phenylalanine, the CDR3 spans 15 amino acids. The DNA shown is the 45-base CDR3, in frame from base 1. Trimming accounts for 3 bases at V and 2 bases at J, while the number of junction bases matched to no gene is 6. The germline V gene (reference sequence) sets CDR1 to LNHDA and CDR2 to SQIVND. At diagnosis, peripheral blood, uninvolved tumor-adjacent lung and tumor were collected and were preserved as a mix of fresh-frozen and FFPE material. For TCR repertoire profiling, blood samples were analyzed in the form of peripheral blood mononuclear cells. This record belongs to a study of T cells in localized non-small cell lung cancer (dated by TCRdb to about 2020). Study-wide context: The study examined T cell repertoires in approximately 240 patients with early-stage NSCLC and compared tumors with uninvolved tumor-adjacent lungs. Of the NSCLC patients, 120 to 150 were male and roughly 100 were female, and the mean age was approximately 64 years. The cohort consisted of approximately 240 treatment-naive NSCLC patients whose localized lung tumors had been resected.

Broad study findings and their caveats: Since the design was exploratory, TCR variables were selected using unadjusted p-values with no false-discovery rate correction. Uninvolved tumor-adjacent lung showed the highest T cell clonality, higher than tumor, which suggests more focused antigenic responses in the uninvolved tumor-adjacent lung. Longer overall survival was associated with higher T cell density in blood, whereas shorter survival was associated with higher clonality in adjacent lung. A median of 57 of the top 100 tumor clones turned up in the paired uninvolved adjacent lung, and approximately 30 of those clones also ranked among the top 100 of that same adjacent lung. Because multi-region tumor sequencing was not done, intratumor heterogeneity could not be ruled out.

TCR beta CDR3 regions were sequenced from DNA using the immunoSEQ Assay. The source study handled its data this way. T cell density was computed as TCR beta template counts normalized to usable DNA estimated by amplifying housekeeping genes. Richness was estimated using the preseqR package, with extrapolation to 400,000 templates for PBMC samples and to 120,000 templates for tissue samples. Clonality was defined by subtracting Pielou's evenness from one. Differential abundance testing on productive amino-acid clonotypes, with a minimum total count of 5 and an alpha of 0.1, was used to identify tissue-enriched TCRs. Repertoire overlap between compartments was quantified with the Jaccard Index and Morisita Overlap Index. GLIPH clustered TCR beta CDR3s with public tetramer-defined viral CDR3s; viral motifs required at least three viral sequences plus V-gene enrichment. TCRdb mirrors the immuneACCESS table, restricted to in-frame sequences. Some clones are absent from its copies; in checked studies, under half trace to an unresolved V gene, and the reason for the others is unknown. V and J calls plus clone size are reproduced from that table; the DNA served to infer D and trimming. The sample data list under 50,000 clones, and 86% of these were observed just once. Jointly, the top ten make up 2.5% of the sample.

The chain uses TRBV19 and TRBJ2-7, with 8 middle bases fitting TRBD1. Material: PBMCs, obtained before any cancer treatment. The sequence was collected from a man between 40 and 75 years old with stage II lung adenocarcinoma. The CDR3 is CASSMDRATAYEQYF. The nucleotide sequence is given as TGTGCCAGTAGTATGGACAGGGCGACTGCCTACGAGCAGTACTTC. The entire variable domain, with the stretches around the CDR3 drawn from the reference TRBV19 and TRBJ2-7 proteins, is DGGITQSPKYLFRKEGQNVTLSCEQNLNHDAMYWYRQDPGQGLRLIYYSQIVNDFQKGDIAEGYSVSREKKESFPLTVTSAQKNPTAFYLCASSMDRATAYEQYFGPGTRLTVT.